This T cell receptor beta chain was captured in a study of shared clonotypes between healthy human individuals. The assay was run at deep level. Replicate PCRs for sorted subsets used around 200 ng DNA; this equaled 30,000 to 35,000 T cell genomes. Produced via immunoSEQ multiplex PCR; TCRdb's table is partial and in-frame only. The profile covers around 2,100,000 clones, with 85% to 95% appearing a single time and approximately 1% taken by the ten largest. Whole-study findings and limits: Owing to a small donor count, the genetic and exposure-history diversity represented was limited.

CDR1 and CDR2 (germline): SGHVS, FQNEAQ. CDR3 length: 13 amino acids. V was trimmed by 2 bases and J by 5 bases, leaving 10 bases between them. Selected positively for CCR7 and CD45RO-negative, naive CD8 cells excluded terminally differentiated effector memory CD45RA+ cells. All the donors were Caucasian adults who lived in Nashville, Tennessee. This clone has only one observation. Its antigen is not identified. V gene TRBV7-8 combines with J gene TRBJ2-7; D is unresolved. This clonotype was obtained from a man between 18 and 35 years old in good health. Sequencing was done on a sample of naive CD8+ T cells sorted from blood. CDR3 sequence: CASSLNSRHEQYF. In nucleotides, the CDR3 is TGTGCCAGCAGCTTAAACAGCAGGCACGAGCAGTACTTC.